The 14 T cell receptor beta chains below come from one sample, sequenced in a study of OX40 agonist ivuxolimab in advanced cancers. Repertoires were generated with immunoSEQ multiplex PCR, while TCRdb's copy carries only in-frame clones and drops some. Among tens of thousands of clones listed, 65% to 85% were seen once. Here the sequenced sample was CD4+ or CD8+ T cells sorted from blood, taken in a trial of the OX40 agonist ivuxolimab. Receptor source: an adult with an advanced solid tumor such as melanoma, head and neck, liver or kidney cancer.

The chain is built from TRBV7-9 and TRBJ2-2, with D uncertain. Trimming pared 5 bases from V and 10 bases from J, leaving 17 bases between. This CDR3 has 14 amino acids. Germline loops: CDR1 SEHNR, CDR2 FQNEAQ (reference sequence). CDR3 region: CASSIDAGSVELFF. The CDR3 DNA reads as TGTGCCAGCAGCATAGATGCCGGTTCGGTGGAGCTGTTTTTT. Drawing the rest from reference TRBV7-9 and TRBJ2-2, the complete variable domain is DTGVSQNPRHKITKRGQNVTFRCDPISEHNRLYWYRQTLGQGPEFLTYFQNEAQLEKSRLLSDRFSAERPKGSFSTLEIQRTEQGDSAMYLCASSIDAGSVELFFGEGSRLTVL.

This chain links TRBV6-6 with TRBJ1-4; perhaps TRBD1 as D (6 bases). Germline-derived CDR1 and CDR2 are MNHNY and SVGAGI (reference sequence). This CDR3 contains 14 residues. V lost 4 bases to trimming and J lost 2 bases, with 8 bases between them. For the CDR3, the DNA is TGTGCCAGCAGTTTACAGGGCACTAATGAAAAACTGTTTTTT. Translation: CASSLQGTNEKLFF.

This chain uses TRBV20-1 with TRBJ1-1; the D is unclear. Per germline, CDR1 DFQATT and CDR2 SNEGSKA (reference sequence). This CDR3 has 11 amino acids. With 1 base removed from V and 3 bases from J, the gap between germline ends came to 3 bases. The CDR3 region is CSARAYTEAFF. CDR3 nucleotide sequence: TGCAGTGCTAGAGCGTACACTGAAGCTTTCTTT.

The V and J genes are TRBV5-8 and TRBJ1-2, with 7 bases aligning to TRBD1. The CDR3 covers 13 residues. CDR1 and CDR2 from the germline V gene are SGHTS and YDEGEE. With 4 bases clipped from V and 6 bases from J, the junction kept 6 bases outside the gene matches. The CDR3 region has the DNA TGTGCCAGCAGCCACAGGGGCTTAGATGGCTACACCTTC. Translated: CASSHRGLDGYTF.

The chain links TRBV6-5 to TRBJ1-2; 8 bases match TRBD1. The CDR3 spans 13 residues. V was clipped by 5 bases and J by 5 bases; unmatched bases: 4. Germline CDR1 reads MNHEY; CDR2 reads SVGAGI. The CDR3 sequence: CASSLDRGYGYTF. CDR3 coding DNA: TGTGCCAGCAGTCTCGACAGGGGTTATGGCTACACCTTC.

This clone counts as medium-sized. Other DNA sequences from this sample encode an identical CDR3 as well. This chain joins TRBV30 and TRBJ1-5; D gene uncertain. V was shortened by 0 bases and J by 0 bases, with 3 bases between the two germline ends. Germline CDR1 is GTSNPN and CDR2 is SVGIG (reference sequence). This CDR3 region has 13 residues. The CDR3 sequence is CAWSVGSNQPQHF. CDR3 DNA sequence: TGTGCCTGGAGTGTGGGTAGCAATCAGCCCCAGCATTTT.

This clone appeared a few times. This rearrangement joins TRBV7-7 to TRBJ2-2; D remains unclear. CDR1 is SSHAT and CDR2 is FNYEAQ in the germline V gene (reference sequence). This CDR3 has 14 residues. Trimming took 5 bases from V and 6 from J, leaving 13 bases between them. The CDR3 DNA is TGTGCCAGCAGCCCGAATCTGGGTTCCGGGGAGCTGTTTTTT. Residues: CASSPNLGSGELFF.

The genes are TRBV13 and TRBJ2-3; 8 bases align to TRBD2. Germline CDR1 and CDR2: PRHDT and FYEKMQ (reference sequence). This CDR3 has 15 amino acids. V shed 6 bases, J shed 2 bases, and the junction held 7 bases outside the gene matches. This CDR3 reads CASRSLAGLTDTQYF. The CDR3 nucleotides are TGTGCCAGCAGATCCTTAGCGGGGCTCACAGATACGCAGTATTTT.

This clone appeared a few times. Different DNA sequences within this sample yield the same CDR3. This chain connects TRBV6-1 to TRBJ1-2; D possibly corresponds to TRBD1 (5 bases). CDR3 length: 14 residues. Germline V gene data show CDR1 as MNHNS and CDR2 as SASEGT. The ends were cut back, 3 bases at V and 4 bases at J, with 12 bases in the middle. The CDR3: CASSDPGQVYGYTF. The CDR3 DNA follows: TGTGCCAGCAGTGACCCTGGACAAGTCTATGGCTACACCTTC.

This sequence joins TRBV13 and TRBJ2-7; 7 bases agree with TRBD2. V lost 6 bases, J lost 6 bases, and 8 bases stayed unmatched. Looked up from germline, CDR1 is PRHDT and CDR2 is FYEKMQ (reference sequence). This CDR3 is 13 amino acids long. The CDR3 coding sequence is TGTGCCAGCAGTCCAATCGGGGGGAGCGAGCAGTACTTC. Translating gives CASSPIGGSEQYF.

This clone is a singleton in its sample. This sequence joins TRBV21-1 and TRBJ2-2; the table's D call TRBD2 went unverified against the DNA. TRBV21-1 is flagged as a pseudogene. This CDR3 region has 15 residues. The CDR3 DNA follows: TGTGCCAGCCCCCAGGGGAGGGGGAACACCGGGGAGCTGTTTTTT. Its protein product is CASPQGRGNTGELFF.

The chain recombines TRBV7-8 with TRBJ2-1, with TRBD1 identical over 9 bases. The V gene's germline CDR1 is SGHVS and CDR2 FQNEAQ. The CDR3 sequence is 16 residues long. J lost 6 bases, V lost 5 bases, and 11 bases had no gene match. CDR3 bases: TGTGCCAGCAGCCTCACTTGGACAGGGGCCCGCAATGAGCAGTTCTTC. It specifies CASSLTWTGARNEQFF.

The J gene is TRBJ2-3, the V gene TRBV6-4; 12 bases are a match to TRBD2. J gave up 0 bases and V 4 bases, and 2 bases lay outside the gene matches. Germline V gene sequence: CDR1 MRHNA, CDR2 SNTAGT. This CDR3 region has 16 residues. CDR3 amino acids: CASSVGTSGSTDTQYF. The CDR3 DNA follows: TGTGCCAGCAGTGTGGGGACTAGCGGGAGCACAGATACGCAGTATTTT.

This chain connects TRBV11-3 to TRBJ2-7; 7 positions match TRBD2. This CDR3 is 13 amino acids long. V was pared by 3 bases and J by 7 bases, with 6 bases of the junction left unmatched. Germline lookup yields CDR1 SGHNT and CDR2 YENEEA. The CDR3 sequence: CASSLMAGAEQYF. The CDR3 DNA sequence: TGTGCCAGCAGCTTGATGGCGGGAGCTGAGCAGTACTTC.